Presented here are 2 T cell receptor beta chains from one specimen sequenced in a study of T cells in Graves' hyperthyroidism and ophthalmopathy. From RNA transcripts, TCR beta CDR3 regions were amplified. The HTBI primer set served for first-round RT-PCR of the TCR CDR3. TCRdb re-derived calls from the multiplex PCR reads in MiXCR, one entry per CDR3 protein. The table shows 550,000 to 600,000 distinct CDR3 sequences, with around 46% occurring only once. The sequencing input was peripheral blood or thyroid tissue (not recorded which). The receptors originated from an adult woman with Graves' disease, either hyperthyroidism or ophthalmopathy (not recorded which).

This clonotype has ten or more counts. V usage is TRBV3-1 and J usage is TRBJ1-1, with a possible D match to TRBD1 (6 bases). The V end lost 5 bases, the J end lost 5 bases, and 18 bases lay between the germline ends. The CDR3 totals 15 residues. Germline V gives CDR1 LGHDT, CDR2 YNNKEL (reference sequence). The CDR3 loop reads CASSGGGVWGTEAFF. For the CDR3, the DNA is TGTGCCAGCAGCGGGGGGGGCGTATGGGGAACTGAAGCTTTCTTT. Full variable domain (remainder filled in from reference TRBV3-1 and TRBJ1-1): DTAVSQTPKYLVTQMGNDKSIKCEQNLGHDTMYWYKQDSKKFLKIMFSYNNKELIINETVPNRFSPKSPDKAHLNLHINSLELGDSAVYFCASSGGGVWGTEAFFGQGTRLTVV.

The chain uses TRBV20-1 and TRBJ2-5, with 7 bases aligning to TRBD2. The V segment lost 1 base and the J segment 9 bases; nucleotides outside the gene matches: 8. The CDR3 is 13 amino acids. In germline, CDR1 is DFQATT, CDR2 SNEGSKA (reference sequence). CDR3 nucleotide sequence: TGCAGTGCTAGAGTTGGGAGGGATCAGCCCCAGTACTTC. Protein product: CSARVGRDQPQYF.